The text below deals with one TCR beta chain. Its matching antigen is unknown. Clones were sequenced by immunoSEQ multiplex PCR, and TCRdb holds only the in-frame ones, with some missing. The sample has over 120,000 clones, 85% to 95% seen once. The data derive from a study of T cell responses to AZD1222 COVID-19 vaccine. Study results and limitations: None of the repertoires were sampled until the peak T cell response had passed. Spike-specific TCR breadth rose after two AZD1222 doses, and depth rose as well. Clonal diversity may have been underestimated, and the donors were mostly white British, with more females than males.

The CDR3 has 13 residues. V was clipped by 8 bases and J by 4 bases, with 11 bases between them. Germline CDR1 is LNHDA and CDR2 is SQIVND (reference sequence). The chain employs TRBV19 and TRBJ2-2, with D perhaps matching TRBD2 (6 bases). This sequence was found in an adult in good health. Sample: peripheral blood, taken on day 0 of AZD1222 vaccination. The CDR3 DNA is TGTGCCAGTCCGAATAGCGGCACCGGGGAGCTGTTTTTT. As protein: CASPNSGTGELFF. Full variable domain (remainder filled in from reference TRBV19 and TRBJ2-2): DGGITQSPKYLFRKEGQNVTLSCEQNLNHDAMYWYRQDPGQGLRLIYYSQIVNDFQKGDIAEGYSVSREKKESFPLTVTSAQKNPTAFYLCASPNSGTGELFFGEGSRLTVL.